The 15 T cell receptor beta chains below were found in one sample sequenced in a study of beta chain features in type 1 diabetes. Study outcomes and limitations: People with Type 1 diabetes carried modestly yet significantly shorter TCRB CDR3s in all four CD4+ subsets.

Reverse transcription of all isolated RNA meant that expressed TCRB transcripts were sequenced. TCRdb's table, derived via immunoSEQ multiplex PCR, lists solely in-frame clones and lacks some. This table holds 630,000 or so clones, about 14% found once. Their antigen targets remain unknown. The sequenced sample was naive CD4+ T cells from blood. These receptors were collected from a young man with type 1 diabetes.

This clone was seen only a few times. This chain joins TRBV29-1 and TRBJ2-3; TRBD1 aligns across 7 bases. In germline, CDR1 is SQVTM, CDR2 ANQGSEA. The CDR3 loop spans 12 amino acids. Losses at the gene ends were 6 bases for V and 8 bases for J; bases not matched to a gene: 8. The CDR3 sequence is CSVLTGTATQYF. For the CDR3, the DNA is TGCAGCGTCCTGACAGGGACGGCTACGCAGTATTTT.

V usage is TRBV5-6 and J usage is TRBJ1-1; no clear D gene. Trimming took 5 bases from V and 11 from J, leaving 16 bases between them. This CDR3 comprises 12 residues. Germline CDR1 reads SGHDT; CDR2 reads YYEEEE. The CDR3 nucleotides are TGTGCCAGCAGATCGAGGGTCGAGAGGGCTTTCTTT. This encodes CASRSRVERAFF.

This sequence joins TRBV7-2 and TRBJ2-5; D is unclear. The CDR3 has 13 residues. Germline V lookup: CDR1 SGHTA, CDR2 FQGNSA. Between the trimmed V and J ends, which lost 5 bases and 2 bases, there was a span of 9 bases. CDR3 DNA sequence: TGTGCCAGCAGCCGAGGACCACAAGAGACCCAGTACTTC. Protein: CASSRGPQETQYF. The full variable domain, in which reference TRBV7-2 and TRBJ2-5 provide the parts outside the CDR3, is GAGVSQSPSNKVTEKGKDVELRCDPISGHTALYWYRQSLGQGLEFLIYFQGNSAPDKSGLPSDRFSAERTGGSVSTLTIQRTQQEDSAVYLCASSRGPQETQYFGPGTRLLVL.

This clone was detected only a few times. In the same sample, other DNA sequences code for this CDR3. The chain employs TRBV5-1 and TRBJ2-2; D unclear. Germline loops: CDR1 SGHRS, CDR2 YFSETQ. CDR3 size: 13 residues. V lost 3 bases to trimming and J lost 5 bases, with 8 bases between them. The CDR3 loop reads CASSYGSTGELFF. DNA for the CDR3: TGCGCCAGCAGCTACGGGTCGACCGGGGAGCTGTTTTTT. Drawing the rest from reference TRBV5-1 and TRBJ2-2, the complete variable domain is KAGVTQTPRYLIKTRGQQVTLSCSPISGHRSVSWYQQTPGQGLQFLFEYFSETQRNKGNFPGRFSGRQFSNSRSEMNVSTLELGDSALYLCASSYGSTGELFFGEGSRLTVL.

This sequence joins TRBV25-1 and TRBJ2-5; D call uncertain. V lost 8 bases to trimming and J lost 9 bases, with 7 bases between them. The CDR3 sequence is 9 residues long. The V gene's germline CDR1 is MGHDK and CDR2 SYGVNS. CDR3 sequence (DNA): TGTGCCAGCGTGATGCCCCAGTACTTC. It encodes CASVMPQYF.

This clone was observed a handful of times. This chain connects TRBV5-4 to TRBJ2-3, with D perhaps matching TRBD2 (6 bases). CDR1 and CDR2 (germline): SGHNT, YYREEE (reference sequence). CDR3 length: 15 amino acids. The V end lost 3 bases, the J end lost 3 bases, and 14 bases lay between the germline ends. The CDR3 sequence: CASSSVGGLTDTQYF. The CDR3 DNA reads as TGTGCCAGCAGCTCTGTCGGGGGTTTAACAGATACGCAGTATTTT. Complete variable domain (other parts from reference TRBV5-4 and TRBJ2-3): ETGVTQSPTHLIKTRGQQVTLRCSSQSGHNTVSWYQQALGQGPQFIFQYYREEENGRGNFPPRFSGLQFPNYSSELNVNALELDDSALYLCASSSVGGLTDTQYFGPGTRLTVL.

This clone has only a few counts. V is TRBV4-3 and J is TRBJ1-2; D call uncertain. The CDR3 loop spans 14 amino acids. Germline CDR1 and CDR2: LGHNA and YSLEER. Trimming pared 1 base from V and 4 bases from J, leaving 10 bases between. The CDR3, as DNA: TGCGCCAGCAGCCAAGCTCGGGGTGCCTATGGCTACACCTTC. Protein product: CASSQARGAYGYTF.

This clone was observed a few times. The CDR3: CASSLGSGGAAGPYTQYF. The CDR3 nucleotides are TGTGCCAGCAGCCTCGGTAGCGGAGGGGCTGCGGGACCTTATACGCAGTATTTT. The gene calls are TRBV7-2 and TRBJ2-3, with a tentative D call TRBD2 (6 bases). Germline-derived CDR1 and CDR2 are SGHTA and FQGNSA. CDR3 length: 18 amino acids. V lost 5 bases, J lost 7 bases, and 28 bases lay in between.

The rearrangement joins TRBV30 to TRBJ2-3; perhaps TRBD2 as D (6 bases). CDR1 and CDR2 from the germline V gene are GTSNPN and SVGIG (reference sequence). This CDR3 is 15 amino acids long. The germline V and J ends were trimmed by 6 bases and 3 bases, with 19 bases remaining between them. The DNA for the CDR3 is TGTGCCTGCCTTAAAGGGACTCGGAGGACAGATACGCAGTATTTT. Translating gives CACLKGTRRTDTQYF.

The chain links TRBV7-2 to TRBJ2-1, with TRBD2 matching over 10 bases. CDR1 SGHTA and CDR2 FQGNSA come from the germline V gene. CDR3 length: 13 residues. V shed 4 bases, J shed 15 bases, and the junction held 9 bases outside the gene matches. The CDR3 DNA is TGTGCCAGCAGCTCCTTTGCTAGCGGGAGAATGTTCTTC. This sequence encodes CASSSFASGRMFF.

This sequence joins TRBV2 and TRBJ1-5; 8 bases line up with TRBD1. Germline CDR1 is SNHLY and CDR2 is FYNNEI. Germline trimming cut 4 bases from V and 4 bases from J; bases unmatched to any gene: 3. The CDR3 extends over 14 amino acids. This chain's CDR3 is CASSARTGNQPQHF. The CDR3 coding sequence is TGTGCCAGCAGTGCCCGGACAGGGAATCAGCCCCAGCATTTT.

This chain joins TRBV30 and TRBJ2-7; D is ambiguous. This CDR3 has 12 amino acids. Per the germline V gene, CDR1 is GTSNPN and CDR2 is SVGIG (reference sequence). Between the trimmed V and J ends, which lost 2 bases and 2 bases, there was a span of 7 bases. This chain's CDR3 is CAWSSEAYEQYF. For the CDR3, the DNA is TGTGCCTGGAGTTCAGAGGCCTACGAGCAGTACTTC.

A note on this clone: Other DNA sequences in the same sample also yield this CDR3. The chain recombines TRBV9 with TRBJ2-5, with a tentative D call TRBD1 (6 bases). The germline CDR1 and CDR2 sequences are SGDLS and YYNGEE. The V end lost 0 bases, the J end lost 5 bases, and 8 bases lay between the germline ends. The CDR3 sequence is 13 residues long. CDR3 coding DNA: TGTGCCAGCAGCGTAGACAGGGCGGAGACCCAGTACTTC. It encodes CASSVDRAETQYF.

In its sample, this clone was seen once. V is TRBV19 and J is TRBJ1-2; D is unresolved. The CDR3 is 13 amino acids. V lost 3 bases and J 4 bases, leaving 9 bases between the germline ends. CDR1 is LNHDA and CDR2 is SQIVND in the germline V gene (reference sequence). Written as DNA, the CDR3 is TGTGCCAGTAGTATTTCCAGCAGCTATGGCTACACCTTC. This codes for CASSISSSYGYTF. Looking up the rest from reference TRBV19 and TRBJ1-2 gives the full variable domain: DGGITQSPKYLFRKEGQNVTLSCEQNLNHDAMYWYRQDPGQGLRLIYYSQIVNDFQKGDIAEGYSVSREKKESFPLTVTSAQKNPTAFYLCASSISSSYGYTFGSGTRLTVV.

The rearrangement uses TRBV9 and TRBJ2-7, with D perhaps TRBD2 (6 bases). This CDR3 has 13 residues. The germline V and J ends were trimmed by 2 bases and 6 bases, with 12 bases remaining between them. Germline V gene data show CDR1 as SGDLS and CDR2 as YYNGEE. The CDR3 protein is CASSVIVGGEQYF. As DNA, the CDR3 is TGTGCCAGCAGCGTCATCGTCGGGGGCGAGCAGTACTTC.